Below are 28 T cell receptor beta chains sequenced from a single sample in a study of blood T cell repertoires in COVID-19. Clones were read by immunoSEQ multiplex PCR, and TCRdb kept only the in-frame ones, dropping some. The table lists about 260,000 clones, around 90% of them singletons. The sample comprised peripheral blood. The receptor source for this set is a woman aged 45-60 years who had recovered from COVID-19.

The CDR3 DNA is TGTGCCAGCAGTTGGGGGACAGGGAGTCAGCGTGGCTACACCTTC. Translation: CASSWGTGSQRGYTF. The chain employs TRBV27 and TRBJ1-2; 9 bases fit TRBD1. CDR1 is MNHEY, CDR2 SMNVEV, per germline (reference sequence). The CDR3 is 15 amino acids. Germline trimming cut 4 bases from V and 7 bases from J; bases unmatched to any gene: 10.

This chain joins TRBV6-2 or TRBV6-3 and TRBJ1-2; 9 nucleotides agree with TRBD1. The CDR3 sequence is 15 residues long. Trimming at V came to 0 bases and at J to 4 bases, leaving 3 bases not matched to a gene. CDR1 is MNHEY and CDR2 is SVGEGT in the germline V gene. Here the CDR3 reads CASSYSGTGTYGYTF. CDR3 DNA: TGTGCCAGCAGTTACTCTGGGACAGGGACCTATGGCTACACCTTC.

The V and J genes are TRBV27 and TRBJ1-2; TRBD1 matches at 9 bases. The V gene's germline CDR1 is MNHEY and CDR2 SMNVEV (reference sequence). The CDR3 has 16 amino acids. The J segment lost 6 bases and the V segment lost 7 bases, leaving 15 bases of the junction unmatched. The CDR3: CASTQALTGTGHGYTF. The CDR3 nucleotides read TGTGCCAGCACCCAAGCCTTGACCGGGACAGGGCATGGCTACACCTTC.

The gene calls are TRBV4-3 and TRBJ2-7, with TRBD1 matching over 7 bases. The V and J ends lost 0 bases and 6 bases, in that order; junction bases with no gene match: 8. CDR1 and CDR2 (germline): LGHNA, YSLEER. The CDR3 sequence is 15 residues long. This CDR3 reads CASSQDGLTGIEQYF. Written as DNA, the CDR3 is TGCGCCAGCAGCCAAGATGGATTGACAGGGATCGAGCAGTACTTC.

This clone came up once. This chain uses TRBV28 with TRBJ1-1; 7 positions match TRBD1. J lost 1 base, V lost 6 bases, and 5 bases had no gene match. This CDR3 has 14 residues. Germline V gene lookup returns CDR1 MDHEN and CDR2 SYDVKM. The CDR3 protein is CASRIQGSNTEAFF. CDR3 DNA sequence: TGTGCCAGCAGGATACAGGGGTCGAACACTGAAGCTTTCTTT.

This clone was counted once. The V and J genes are TRBV6-5 and TRBJ2-2; 11 bases align to TRBD2. The germline V gene encodes CDR1 MNHEY and CDR2 SVGAGI. V lost 7 bases, J lost 7 bases, and 8 bases stayed unmatched. The CDR3 covers 15 residues. The CDR3 DNA follows: TGTGCCAGCACCTTACTAGCGGGGGCCCACGGGGAGCTGTTTTTT. This encodes CASTLLAGAHGELFF.

This clone was seen a single time. CDR3 DNA sequence: TGTGCCAGCAGCTGGCGGGAGGTGGTGGCAAACACCATATATTTT. It translates to CASSWREVVANTIYF. The V gene is TRBV5-6, the J gene TRBJ1-3; D remains unclear. Germline V gene data show CDR1 as SGHDT and CDR2 as YYEEEE. The CDR3 loop spans 15 amino acids. V was pared by 3 bases and J by 6 bases, with 16 bases between.

The V and J genes are TRBV19 and TRBJ2-5, with 14 bases that match TRBD2. Per the germline V gene, CDR1 is LNHDA and CDR2 is SQIVND (reference sequence). After removal of 9 bases from V and 2 bases from J, the junction contained 8 bases not matched to a gene. The length of the CDR3 is 16 residues. The CDR3 region has the DNA TGTGCCAGCCGGGGACTAGCGGGGGCTCGGCAAGAGACCCAGTACTTC. It encodes CASRGLAGARQETQYF.

The DNA of the CDR3 is TGTGCCAGCAGTGTGGGACAGGCCACCTACGAGCAGTACTTC. Translating it yields CASSVGQATYEQYF. This sequence joins TRBV27 and TRBJ2-7, with TRBD1 identical over 8 bases. CDR3 length: 14 amino acids. Germline loops: CDR1 MNHEY, CDR2 SMNVEV (reference sequence). V dropped 5 bases and J dropped 2; count of bases not matched to a gene: 5.

The chain employs TRBV10-3 and TRBJ2-7; 8 bases line up with TRBD1. The CDR3 runs 15 residues. Germline-derived CDR1 and CDR2 are ENHRY and SYGVKD. V lost 10 bases, J lost 1 base, and 12 bases stayed unmatched. CDR3 in DNA: TGTGCCAGCAGAGGGGGTTACAGGGGGTCCTACGAGCAGTACTTC. Residues: CASRGGYRGSYEQYF.

The V call is TRBV11-2, the J call TRBJ1-4, with 9 bases that match TRBD1. V lost 2 bases, J lost 8 bases, and 9 bases stayed unmatched. This CDR3 contains 16 residues. Germline CDR1 reads SGHAT; CDR2 reads FQNNGV. The CDR3 DNA follows: TGTGCCAGCAGCTTAATAGGCGGGACAGGGTACGAAAAACTGTTTTTT. Amino acids: CASSLIGGTGYEKLFF. Full variable domain (outside the CDR3, taken from reference TRBV11-2 and TRBJ1-4): EAGVAQSPRYKIIEKRQSVAFWCNPISGHATLYWYQQILGQGPKLLIQFQNNGVVDDSQLPKDRFSAERLKGVDSTLKIQPAKLEDSAVYLCASSLIGGTGYEKLFFGSGTQLSVL.

The chain carries TRBV7-3 and TRBJ1-1, with 8 bases that match TRBD1. V lost 5 bases to trimming and J lost 3 bases; unmatched junction nucleotides: 5. CDR3 size: 14 residues. Germline V gene sequence: CDR1 SGHTA, CDR2 FQGTGA. DNA for the CDR3: TGTGCCAGCAGCCCAGGGGGCGCGTACACTGAAGCTTTCTTT. Protein product: CASSPGGAYTEAFF.

The chain employs TRBV4-2 and TRBJ2-2; tentative D call: TRBD2 (7 bases). Germline CDR1 is LGHNA and CDR2 is YNFKEQ. Deletions cut 6 bases from V and 4 bases from J, with 15 bases between. CDR3 length: 15 amino acids. CDR3 residues: CASRIGGLGTGELFF. The DNA of the CDR3 is TGTGCCAGCAGGATCGGGGGGCTGGGCACCGGGGAGCTGTTTTTT.

The chain carries TRBV11-3 and TRBJ2-1, with 12 nucleotides matching TRBD2. Germline V CDR1 and CDR2: SGHNT, YENEEA. CDR3 length equals 15 residues. The trim removed 1 base at V and 6 bases at J, leaving 1 base unmatched. The CDR3, as DNA: TGTGCCAGCAGCTTAGGACTAGCGGGGGCCAATGAGCAGTTCTTC. Translation: CASSLGLAGANEQFF.

This rearrangement joins TRBV5-1 to TRBJ1-1; no definite D call. This CDR3 region has 15 residues. V lost 4 bases to trimming and J lost 5 bases, with 18 bases between them. CDR1 is SGHRS, CDR2 YFSETQ, per germline. Here the CDR3 reads CASSGEGGIGTEAFF. DNA of the CDR3: TGCGCCAGCAGCGGGGAGGGAGGGATCGGGACTGAAGCTTTCTTT.

The chain uses TRBV6-2 or TRBV6-3 and TRBJ2-7, with D possibly matching TRBD2 (7 bases). The CDR3 runs 15 residues. Germline loops: CDR1 MNHEY, CDR2 SVGEGT. V lost 4 bases and J 2 bases, leaving 15 bases between the germline ends. CDR3 residues: CASSSLGGATYEQYF. The CDR3 DNA sequence: TGTGCCAGCAGTTCCTTGGGGGGGGCTACCTACGAGCAGTACTTC.

This chain joins TRBV30 and TRBJ2-5, with 11 positions matching TRBD2. Germline CDR1 reads GTSNPN; CDR2 reads SVGIG (reference sequence). The CDR3 runs to 13 residues. J lost 3 bases, V lost 5 bases, and 2 bases had no gene match. The CDR3 protein is CAWGGLAEETQYF. The CDR3 region has the DNA TGTGCCTGGGGGGGACTAGCGGAAGAGACCCAGTACTTC.

About this clone itself: In the same sample, other DNA sequences code for this CDR3. The chain has TRBV30 and TRBJ1-5; D is unclear. V was pared by 3 bases and J by 0 bases, with 6 bases between. Germline V CDR1 and CDR2: GTSNPN, SVGIG (reference sequence). This CDR3 has 13 residues. In nucleotides, the CDR3 is TGTGCCTGGAGCCGCGATAGCAATCAGCCCCAGCATTTT. As protein: CAWSRDSNQPQHF.

The gene calls are TRBV9 and TRBJ1-2; D is possibly TRBD1 (5 bases). The CDR3 sequence is 14 residues long. Between the trimmed V and J ends, which lost 4 bases and 8 bases, there was a span of 18 bases. Germline assignment: CDR1 SGDLS and CDR2 YYNGEE. The CDR3 is CASSPLGREGGYTF. CDR3 nucleotide sequence: TGTGCCAGCAGCCCTCTCGGGCGGGAGGGGGGCTACACCTTC.

The rearrangement uses TRBV18 and TRBJ2-5, with D tentatively TRBD2 (5 bases). CDR1 is KGHSH and CDR2 is LQKENI in the germline V gene. The CDR3 runs to 13 residues. V was pared by 3 bases and J by 4 bases, with 9 bases between. CDR3 nucleotide sequence: TGTGCCAGCTCACCGAACCGGGGAGAGACCCAGTACTTC. Translated: CASSPNRGETQYF.

J is TRBJ2-2 and V is TRBV5-1, with TRBD2 matching 9 bases. Germline assignment: CDR1 SGHRS and CDR2 YFSETQ. This CDR3 spans 16 amino acids. The junction had 5 bases not matched to a gene; V was cut back by 0 bases and J by 5 bases. CDR3 region: CASSLGLAGLTGELFF. The CDR3 region has the DNA TGCGCCAGCAGCTTGGGTCTAGCGGGGTTGACCGGGGAGCTGTTTTTT.

The chain's CDR3 is CASSYSNMQGEQYF. The CDR3 nucleotides read TGTGCCAGCAGTTACTCTAACATGCAGGGCGAGCAGTACTTC. This chain uses TRBV6-2 or TRBV6-3 with TRBJ2-7, with TRBD1 as a possible D gene (5 bases). CDR1 MNHEY and CDR2 SVGEGT come from the germline V gene. This CDR3 has 14 residues. Trimming removed 0 bases at V and 6 bases at J, with 12 bases between.

This sequence joins TRBV30 and TRBJ2-6, with D perhaps TRBD1 (6 bases). CDR3 length: 14 amino acids. The V gene's germline CDR1 is GTSNPN and CDR2 SVGIG (reference sequence). Trimming cost V 5 bases and J 1 base, with 9 bases left between them. This CDR3 reads CAWGTGSGANVLTF. The CDR3 DNA reads as TGTGCCTGGGGTACAGGGTCTGGGGCCAACGTCCTGACTTTC.

This chain links TRBV6-5 with TRBJ1-2; D might be TRBD1 (6 bases). Trimming shortened V by 6 bases and J by 7 bases, and 21 bases separated the two germline ends. This CDR3 contains 15 residues. CDR1 and CDR2 (germline): MNHEY, SVGAGI. The CDR3 reads CASSEPGDYKGGYTF. The CDR3 DNA is TGTGCCAGCAGCGAGCCAGGGGATTATAAGGGTGGCTACACCTTC.

This chain joins TRBV4-2 and TRBJ2-7; D unresolved. The V gene's germline CDR1 is LGHNA and CDR2 YNFKEQ. This CDR3 has 13 residues. The V and J ends lost 1 base and 7 bases respectively, with 11 bases between them. As DNA, the CDR3 is TGTGCCAGCAGCCAAGCCGGTGAATGGGAGCAGTACTTC. Translated: CASSQAGEWEQYF.

V usage is TRBV7-2 and J usage is TRBJ1-2; tentatively, D is TRBD1 (5 bases). Trimming pared 1 base from V and 7 bases from J, leaving 10 bases between. The CDR3 sequence is 13 residues long. In germline, CDR1 is SGHTA, CDR2 FQGNSA. The CDR3 nucleotides are TGTGCCAGCAGCTTAGGGGGGGAACTTGGCTACACCTTC. It translates to CASSLGGELGYTF.

The CDR3 protein is CAISEGVSLVTGELFF. CDR3 DNA sequence: TGTGCCATCAGTGAAGGAGTCTCCCTGGTCACCGGGGAGCTGTTTTTT. The chain links TRBV10-3 to TRBJ2-2; D is unclear. CDR3 length: 16 amino acids. Germline V lookup: CDR1 ENHRY, CDR2 SYGVKD. V was clipped by 3 bases and J by 4 bases, with 15 bases between them.

The chain uses TRBV5-1 and TRBJ2-1; 7 bases match TRBD1. The CDR3 is 16 amino acids. With 5 bases clipped from V and 2 bases from J, the junction kept 10 bases outside the gene matches. Germline values: CDR1 SGHRS, CDR2 YFSETQ. CDR3 DNA sequence: TGCGCCAGCAGTTCAGTTCCGGGACAGACCTACAATGAGCAGTTCTTC. Amino acids: CASSSVPGQTYNEQFF.